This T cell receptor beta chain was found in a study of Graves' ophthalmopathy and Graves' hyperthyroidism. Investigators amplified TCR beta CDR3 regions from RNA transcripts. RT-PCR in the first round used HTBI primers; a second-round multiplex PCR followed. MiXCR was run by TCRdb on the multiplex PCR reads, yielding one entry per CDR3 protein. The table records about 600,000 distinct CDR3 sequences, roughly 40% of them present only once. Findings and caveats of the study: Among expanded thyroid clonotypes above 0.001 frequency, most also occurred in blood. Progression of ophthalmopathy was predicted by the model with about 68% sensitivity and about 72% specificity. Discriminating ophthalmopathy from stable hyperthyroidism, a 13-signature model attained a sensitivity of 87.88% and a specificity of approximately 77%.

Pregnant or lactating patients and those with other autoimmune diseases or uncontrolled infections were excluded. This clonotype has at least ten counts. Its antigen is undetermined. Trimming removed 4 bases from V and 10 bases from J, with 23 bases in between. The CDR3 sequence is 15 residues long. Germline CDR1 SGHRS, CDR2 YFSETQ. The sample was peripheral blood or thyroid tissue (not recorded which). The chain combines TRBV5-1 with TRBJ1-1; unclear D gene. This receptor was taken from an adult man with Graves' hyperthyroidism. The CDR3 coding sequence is TGCGCCAGCAGCCAAAGATCTGGTCCCGTCGCGGTAGCTTTCTTT. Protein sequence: CASSQRSGPVAVAFF.